Presented here are 16 T cell receptor beta chains from one specimen sequenced in a study of cytomegalovirus exposure and HLA in healthy donors. Researchers ran the PCR with 60 Vbeta and 13 Jbeta primers. TCRdb's table, derived via immunoSEQ multiplex PCR, lists solely in-frame clones and lacks some. The sample has approximately 150,000 clones, around 81% seen once. The source material was PBMCs. These receptors came from a woman between 45 and 65 years old in good health and CMV-seronegative.

A word on this clone: Other DNA sequences in the sample encode the same CDR3. V and J are TRBV25-1 and TRBJ2-7, with a tentative D call TRBD2 (6 bases). The CDR3 is 15 amino acids. Trimming removed 3 bases from V and 2 bases from J, with 14 bases in between. The germline V gene has CDR1 MGHDK and CDR2 SYGVNS. The CDR3 here is CASSDRRGGAYEQYF. The CDR3 DNA reads TGTGCCAGCAGTGACCGGAGGGGTGGTGCCTACGAGCAGTACTTC.

The gene calls are TRBV9 and TRBJ2-3; TRBD2 aligns across 10 bases. J lost 5 bases, V lost 0 bases, and 6 bases had no gene match. This CDR3 contains 16 residues. Per the germline V gene, CDR1 is SGDLS and CDR2 is YYNGEE. CDR3 DNA: TGTGCCAGCAGCGTAGAAGCGGGGGGGTATGTAGATACGCAGTATTTT. Residues: CASSVEAGGYVDTQYF.

The chain recombines TRBV7-2 with TRBJ1-1; TRBD1 matches at 8 bases. The CDR3 consists of 15 residues. Germline trimming cut 5 bases from V and 5 bases from J; bases unmatched to any gene: 10. Looked up from germline, CDR1 is SGHTA and CDR2 is FQGNSA. CDR3: CASSTGTGVATEAFF. The CDR3 DNA reads as TGTGCCAGCAGCACCGGGACAGGCGTCGCGACTGAAGCTTTCTTT. Drawing the rest from reference TRBV7-2 and TRBJ1-1, the complete variable domain is GAGVSQSPSNKVTEKGKDVELRCDPISGHTALYWYRQSLGQGLEFLIYFQGNSAPDKSGLPSDRFSAERTGGSVSTLTIQRTQQEDSAVYLCASSTGTGVATEAFFGQGTRLTVV.

V usage is TRBV7-2 and J usage is TRBJ2-2, with TRBD1 matching 7 bases. Losses at the gene ends were 3 bases for V and 5 bases for J; bases not matched to a gene: 6. Per the germline V gene, CDR1 is SGHTA and CDR2 is FQGNSA. The CDR3 has 15 residues. CDR3: CASSLRGGHTGELFF. The CDR3 bases are TGTGCCAGCAGCTTGAGAGGGGGCCATACCGGGGAGCTGTTTTTT.

This rearrangement joins TRBV5-4 to TRBJ2-2; D is undetermined. V was cut by 6 bases and J by 0 bases, with 3 bases left in between. The germline V gene has CDR1 SGHNT and CDR2 YYREEE (reference sequence). CDR3 size: 12 residues. CDR3 in DNA: TGTGCCAGCACCTCGAACACCGGGGAGCTGTTTTTT. Translating gives CASTSNTGELFF.

This clone has more than one count but fewer than ten. Other DNA sequences in this specimen translate into the identical CDR3. The chain uses TRBV9 and TRBJ2-1, with unresolved D. Germline lookup yields CDR1 SGDLS and CDR2 YYNGEE. Trimming removed 0 bases from V and 7 bases from J, with 5 bases in between. This CDR3 is built from 12 residues. CDR3 loop: CASSVAGNEQFF. As DNA, the CDR3 is TGTGCCAGCAGCGTAGCGGGTAATGAGCAGTTCTTC.

The rearrangement links TRBV11-2 to TRBJ2-7, with unresolved D. The V gene's germline CDR1 is SGHAT and CDR2 FQNNGV. The V gene lost 5 bases and the J gene lost 6 bases, with 17 bases spanning the gap. This CDR3 is 14 amino acids long. The CDR3 sequence is CASSPEPLLLEQYF. The CDR3 coding sequence is TGTGCCAGCAGCCCGGAGCCATTACTTCTCGAGCAGTACTTC.

The sample holds one count of this clone. The CDR3 nucleotides are TGTGCCAGCAGCTCATGGACTAGCGAAGGCACAGATACGCAGTATTTT. This encodes CASSSWTSEGTDTQYF. J is TRBJ2-3 and V is TRBV11-3; 9 bases are shared with TRBD2. The CDR3 consists of 16 residues. V lost 4 bases to trimming and J lost 1 base; unmatched junction nucleotides: 6. The germline V gene encodes CDR1 SGHNT and CDR2 YENEEA.

This sequence joins TRBV19 and TRBJ1-6, with TRBD1 identical over 11 bases. This CDR3 spans 15 amino acids. Germline CDR1 reads LNHDA; CDR2 reads SQIVND (reference sequence). After removal of 5 bases from V and 10 bases from J, the junction contained 7 bases not matched to a gene. The CDR3 DNA reads as TGTGCCAGTAGTTTGGGACAGGGGGTTGGATCACCCCTCCACTTT. Its translation: CASSLGQGVGSPLHF.

The J gene is TRBJ1-2, the V gene TRBV6-6, with D hard to call. CDR1 is MNHNY, CDR2 SVGAGI, per germline (reference sequence). Trimming shortened V by 6 bases and J by 0 bases, and 8 bases separated the two germline ends. CDR3 size: 13 residues. CDR3 residues: CASSRDSNYGYTF. In nucleotides, the CDR3 is TGTGCCAGCAGCCGAGACTCTAACTATGGCTACACCTTC.

CDR3 sequence (DNA): TGTGCCAGCAGCACTAGCGGGGGGGCCATATACGAGCAGTACTTC. It specifies CASSTSGGAIYEQYF. V and J are TRBV27 and TRBJ2-5, with 13 bases aligning to TRBD2. The J call is uncertain, as TRBJ2-7 better fits the DNA end. The germline V gene has CDR1 MNHEY and CDR2 SMNVEV (reference sequence). This CDR3 region has 15 residues.

The gene calls are TRBV5-1 and TRBJ1-2, with 7 bases fitting TRBD1. The CDR3 is made up of 15 amino acids. V shed 7 bases and J 8 bases; nucleotides not matched to a gene: 17. Germline CDR1 and CDR2: SGHRS and YFSETQ. DNA for the CDR3: TGCGCCAGCCGGGACAACCCCGACAGGGTATCGGGCTACACCTTC. This codes for CASRDNPDRVSGYTF.

The V call is TRBV5-1, the J call TRBJ1-1, with 8 bases fitting TRBD1. CDR1 and CDR2 from the germline V gene are SGHRS and YFSETQ. Trimming at V came to 5 bases and at J to 4 bases, leaving 1 base not matched to a gene. The CDR3 runs 12 residues. CDR3 DNA sequence: TGCGCCAGCAGTACAGGGGGCACTGAAGCTTTCTTT. Amino acids: CASSTGGTEAFF.

The chain has TRBV5-4 and TRBJ1-2, with 7 bases matching TRBD1. The V and J ends lost 5 bases and 0 bases, in that order; junction bases with no gene match: 4. Looked up from germline, CDR1 is SGHNT and CDR2 is YYREEE (reference sequence). There are 14 residues in the CDR3. The CDR3 spells CASRPGGTNYGYTF. In DNA form, the CDR3 reads TGTGCCAGCAGACCAGGGGGTACTAACTATGGCTACACCTTC.

A few counts support this clone. The V call is TRBV18, the J call TRBJ2-1, with TRBD1 identical over 9 bases. V shed 6 bases, J shed 6 bases, and the junction held 15 bases outside the gene matches. CDR1 is KGHSH and CDR2 is LQKENI in the germline V gene. This CDR3 has 17 amino acids. The chain's CDR3 is CASSGGQGSRSGNEQFF. Written as DNA, the CDR3 is TGTGCCAGCTCGGGAGGACAGGGGTCCCGCTCCGGCAATGAGCAGTTCTTC.

In its sample, this clone was seen a few times. The chain carries TRBV7-9 and TRBJ1-2; 7 bases match TRBD1. Trimming cost V 6 bases and J 6 bases; bases outside gene matches: 10. This CDR3 is built from 14 residues. Germline values: CDR1 SEHNR, CDR2 FQNEAQ (reference sequence). The CDR3 bases are TGTGCCAGCAGTTCAGGGGGGACGGGCGATGGCTACACCTTC. Protein sequence: CASSSGGTGDGYTF.